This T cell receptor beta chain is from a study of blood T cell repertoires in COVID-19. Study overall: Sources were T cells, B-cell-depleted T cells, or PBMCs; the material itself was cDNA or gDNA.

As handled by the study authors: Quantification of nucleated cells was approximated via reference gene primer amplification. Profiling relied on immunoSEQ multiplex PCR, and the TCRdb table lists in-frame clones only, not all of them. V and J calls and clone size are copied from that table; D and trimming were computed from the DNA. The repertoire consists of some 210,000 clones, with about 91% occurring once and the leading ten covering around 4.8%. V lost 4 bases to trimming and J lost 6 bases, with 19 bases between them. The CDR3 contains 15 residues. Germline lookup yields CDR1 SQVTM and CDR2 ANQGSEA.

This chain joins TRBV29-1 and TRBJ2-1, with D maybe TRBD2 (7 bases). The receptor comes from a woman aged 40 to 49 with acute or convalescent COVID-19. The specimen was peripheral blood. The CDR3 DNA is TGCAGCGTTGGTGGGGGCCGGGGGGAGGTCAATGAGCAGTTCTTC. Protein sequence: CSVGGGRGEVNEQFF.